This T cell receptor beta chain was identified in a study of Ad26.COV2.S vaccination and SARS-CoV-2 variants listed by TCRdb under 2021. With respect to the entire study: Donors in the vaccine arm were drawn from COV1001, a multicentre, randomized, double-blind, placebo-controlled phase I-IIa trial testing Ad26.COV2.S in healthy adults. Ad26.COV2.S was administered intramuscularly at 5 x 10^10 or 1 x 10^11 viral particles, either as a single shot or as two shots given 56 days apart. TCRbeta repertoire sequencing served as the tool for gauging how specific and how broad the SARS-CoV-2-reactive T cell receptors were following Ad26.COV2.S vaccination. A total of approximately 32 samples were included in the TCR-sequenced set, comprising about 20 Ad26.COV2.S vaccine recipients, 5 placebo recipients and 8 SARS-CoV-2 convalescent individuals. Trial participants were randomized into five groups of five, in which low-dose or high-dose Ad26.COV2.S was given once or twice, or placebo was given on both occasions. Investigators did not know the trial group allocation while performing experiments and assessing outcomes.

TCRbeta CDR3 regions were sequenced with the immunoSEQ Assay. After extraction, genomic DNA underwent amplification by bias-controlled multiplex PCR, followed by high-throughput sequencing. The authors processed their data as follows. To quantify the absolute abundance of every unique TCRbeta CDR3 region, sequences were collapsed and filtered. T cell fraction was estimated by normalizing TCRbeta template counts to usable DNA, with usable DNA measured through amplification of reference genes found in all nucleated cells. Repertoire TCRs were annotated as SARS-CoV-2-specific by exact matching of V gene, CDR3 amino acid sequence and J gene to a known reactive TCR set. The reference SARS-CoV-2 TCR set was derived from MIRA and filtered for enrichment in COVID-19-positive ImmuneCODE repertoires, a step that removed public or cross-reactive TCRs. Using the MIRA antigens, annotated TCRs were further analysed by specific ORF or by position within an ORF. Breadth was defined as annotated unique rearrangements over total unique productive rearrangements; depth was the summed frequency of those rearrangements. Two-sided Wilcoxon rank-sum tests were applied when comparing TCR breadth between groups. TCRdb mirrors the immuneACCESS table, restricted to in-frame sequences. Some clones are absent from its copies; in checked studies, under half trace to an unresolved V gene, and the reason for the others is unknown. That table is the source of V, J and clone size, and D and trimming were worked out from the DNA. Present in this sample are hundreds of thousands of clones, roughly 90% of which were seen just once. In total, the top ten clones hold nearly 1.5% of the sample.

Points the paper makes about the study in general: The study lacked the statistical power to compare responses across vaccine doses or regimens. The authors noted that the TCR breadth and depth analyses may have underestimated total T cell responses. Compared with placebo recipients, Ad26.COV2.S recipients showed higher spike-specific TCR breadth (P = 0.0014). Substantial breadth of spike-specific CD8+ and CD4+ T cell responses was reported after vaccination. Non-spike TCR breadth was comparable between vaccine and placebo recipients, consistent with the vaccine containing only spike.

Comment on this clone: What antigen it recognizes has not been identified. No qualities accompany the bases; no much larger clone lies one base away.

The sample's treatment or condition label, in plain terms: some 19 received Ad26.COV2.S at low or high dose, single or two shots; about five received placebo; per-sample allocation not given. For vaccine and placebo recipients, repertoires were sequenced using samples collected on day 63 after the first injection. In Cohort 1b, about 25 adults aged 18-55 years were enrolled at a single site in Boston, USA, between 29 July and 7 August 2020. Ad26.COV2.S was a replication-incompetent adenovirus type 26 vector that expressed a prefusion-stabilized SARS-CoV-2 spike protein derived from the original Wuhan strain. For CDR1 and CDR2, the germline V gene (reference sequence) lists SGHKS and YYEKEE. The CDR3 numbers 14 residues from cysteine through phenylalanine. Only the CDR3 DNA is retained, 42 bases long and in frame from the first base. V and J are truncated by 0 bases and 5 bases respectively, leaving an intervening sequence of 11 bases.

This specimen consisted of peripheral blood, obtained in a trial of Ad26.COV2.S vaccine versus placebo. This sequence was found in a person between 18 and 59 years old who received the Ad26.COV2.S COVID-19 vaccine or a placebo. Here the chain combines TRBV5-5 and TRBJ1-1; a confident D gene designation cannot be given. The bases read TGTGCCAGCAGCTTGGCAGCGGACCGGACTGAAGCTTTCTTT. It translates to CASSLAADRTEAFF.